The T cell receptor (beta chain) described here comes from a study of PD-L1 blockade in urothelial cancer. Study-wide background: When patients started atezolizumab in the mid-2010s, it was given at 1,200 mg intravenously every 3 weeks. Blood analysis took place 3 weeks (second dose) and 6 weeks after treatment start. Study results and caveats: Better survival was predicted by below-median pretreatment blood TCR clonality.

In regard to this clone: The target antigen is unknown.

Time point indicated: pretreatment peripheral blood. Each PCR received spiked synthetic TCR analog templates. Produced via immunoSEQ multiplex PCR; TCRdb's table is partial and in-frame only. The sample has under 70,000 clones, more than 80% seen once. The CDR3 loop spans 15 amino acids. Germline-derived CDR1 and CDR2 are MNHNY and SVGAGI (reference sequence). Deletions cut 5 bases from V and 2 bases from J, with 15 bases between. The sequences come from PBMCs, collected around atezolizumab (anti-PD-L1) treatment. The genes are TRBV6-6 and TRBJ1-1; D is perhaps TRBD1 (5 bases). The receptor was isolated from a man between 65 and 80 years old with urothelial cancer. DNA for the CDR3: TGTGCCAGCAGTCTTGAGGGGAGGATTAACACTGAAGCTTTCTTT. This codes for CASSLEGRINTEAFF.